The entry below gives a single T cell receptor (beta chain) sequence along with its context. What it binds is unknown. The entry originates in a study of cytomegalovirus exposure and HLA in healthy donors. Study details: Earlier, 100 million to 130 million unique TCR beta sequences were recovered from roughly 200 million T cells by an analysis. Study-level results: Within an earlier analysis, most TCR beta V segments proved productive either about 90% or about 30% of the time. Published work reported that the classifier diagnosed cytomegalovirus status with high specificity and sensitivity.

V lost 9 bases to trimming and J lost 6 bases, with 18 bases between them. The germline CDR1 and CDR2 sequences are SEHNR and FQNEAQ (reference sequence). This CDR3 region has 13 residues. The PCR used 60 Vbeta and 13 Jbeta primers. Repertoires were generated with immunoSEQ multiplex PCR, while TCRdb's copy carries only in-frame clones and drops some. The sample shows around 190,000 clones, approximately 85% of them seen only once. Material for sequencing was PBMCs. The chain recombines TRBV7-9 with TRBJ2-7; D unresolved. The TCR originated in a man aged 18 to 29 in good health and CMV-seronegative. CDR3 loop: CASATVGFGEQYF. CDR3 DNA sequence: TGTGCCAGTGCCACGGTCGGGTTTGGCGAGCAGTACTTC.